This TCR beta chain originates from a study of monozygotic twins with inflammatory bowel disease (dated by TCRdb to between 2018 and 2021). As for the study more broadly: A total of roughly 28 monozygotic twin pairs were included in the full study, comprising nine German pairs (four IBD-concordant, five IBD-discordant) and 19 IBD-discordant Danish pairs. Within discordant pairs, disease-associated traits were sought mainly by comparing IBD patients with their genetically identical healthy co-twins. Each individual had, on average, about 151 000 unique TCRalpha sequences and 181 000 unique TCRbeta sequences available for analysis. The paper's findings and limits, for the study overall: A decrease in TCRbeta repertoire diversity, as measured by inverse Simpson index, was observed in IBD patients compared with their healthy co-twins. Compared with healthy twins, IBD patients had fewer clonotypes in common with other individuals, a difference most pronounced in patients showing signs of disease activity. The analysis was unable to tell apart different T cell subtypes. Differing immunosuppressive treatments among patients may have added background noise and inter-individual variability to the repertoires. Repertoire similarity did not differ between concordant and discordant twins, which could be due to limited statistical power. The results gave no support for a single strong signal or clonotype linked to IBD.

From each donor, an approximately 2.5 ml peripheral blood sample was collected into PAXgene tubes and stored at -80 degrees C. Total RNA was isolated from whole blood with the PAXgene blood miRNA kit on an automated QIAcube, without T cell sorting. Deep TCRalpha and TCRbeta repertoire profiling with unique molecular barcoding was performed on peripheral blood of monozygotic twin pairs concordant or discordant for inflammatory bowel disease. Smoking habits were recorded for all twin pairs, and individuals were classified as current, former or never smokers. The CDR3 contains 13 residues, cysteine and phenylalanine counted. DNA is not recorded here. As encoded in the germline V gene, CDR1 is ENHRY while CDR2 is SYGVKD. Library preparation used 5' RACE. For each TCR library, 3,500 to 4,500 ng of total RNA was used. cDNA was synthesized with SMARTScribe reverse transcriptase in eight separate reactions per sample. Unique molecular identifiers containing a 6-nucleotide sample barcode were introduced through template switching during cDNA synthesis. TCRalpha and TCRbeta cDNA was amplified in two nested PCRs of around 15 and 9 cycles, and bead purification was carried out after each PCR. Before amplification, the cDNA was treated with uracil DNA-glycosylase and purified using the QIAquick PCR purification kit. The second PCR was the step at which Illumina TruSeq-compatible adapters and sample-specific barcodes were added. Library quality and concentration were assessed using TapeStation and Qubit, and about 5 ng of each library was pooled. Sequencing of pooled libraries was carried out on an Illumina HiSeq2500 single-index Rapid Run using 2 x 100 bp reads and custom sequencing primers. Turning to the authors' computational methods: UMI-based consensus assembly with MiGEC version 1.2.6 was used to correct PCR and sequencing errors. MiXCR version 2.1.1 handled V(D)J alignment, clonotype assembly and CDR3 extraction. To normalise gene usage, clonotype sharing and MAIT/NKT TCR abundance, the top 1000, 10 000 and 20 000 clonotypes in each sample were analysed. Diversity was computed as the inverse Simpson index with the vegan R package after downsampling to 27 000 UMIs. Paired Mann-Whitney U tests were applied to discordant twin pairs, with Benjamini-Hochberg correction for multiple testing. TCRdb reprocessed the reads, reporting each CDR3 protein sequence once and no DNA. TCRdb's processing, not the study's, gives the V and J calls here. The table held for this sample gives 300,000 to 350,000 distinct CDR3 sequences. The ten most abundant clones make up under 2.5% of the sample.

Of note for this clonotype: Its antigen remains undetermined.

Sequenced material: blood. Recombination linked TRBV10-3 to TRBJ2-7. The TCR was taken from a human donor with ulcerative colitis or Crohn's disease, or a healthy co-twin of an affected twin (not recorded which). The encoded CDR3 is CAISLTYTYEQYF.